The 30 T cell receptor beta chains reported below all come from one sample, sequenced in a study of T cell changes during pregnancy in multiple sclerosis (dated by TCRdb to 2018 to 2020). The library was made by the immunoSEQ multiplex PCR assay. TCRdb re-hosts the immuneACCESS table, in-frame sequences only. Its copies lack some clones; in the studies checked, an unresolved V gene accounts for under half of them, and the cause for the rest is not known. This sample holds about 67,000 clones; 90% were observed only once. The ten largest clones capture around 1.4% of the sample. The specimen was peripheral blood, collected in the third trimester of pregnancy. These receptors were taken from a female donor with multiple sclerosis, enrolled in a pregnancy study.

The CDR3 DNA follows: TGTGCCAGCTCACCCCCCGGACAGGCATCCTACAATGAGCAGTTCTTC. It encodes CASSPPGQASYNEQFF. The chain carries TRBV18 and TRBJ2-1, with 7 bases identical to TRBD1. This CDR3 has 16 amino acids. Germline CDR1 KGHSH, CDR2 LQKENI. Losses at the gene ends were 3 bases for V and 1 base for J; bases not matched to a gene: 6.

The CDR3 sequence: CASSQGAGLAGHEQYF. The CDR3 DNA sequence: TGCGCCAGCAGCCAAGGGGCGGGACTAGCGGGCCACGAGCAGTACTTC. The chain has TRBV4-3 and TRBJ2-7; 12 bases agree with TRBD2. Germline CDR1 LGHNA, CDR2 YSLEER. There are 16 residues in the CDR3. V lost 1 base and J lost 5; bases outside the gene matches: 6.

The V gene is TRBV7-7, the J gene TRBJ2-3, with 8 bases fitting TRBD2. The CDR3 extends over 14 amino acids. The J segment lost 5 bases and the V segment lost 6 bases, leaving 7 bases of the junction unmatched. The germline CDR1 and CDR2 sequences are SSHAT and FNYEAQ (reference sequence). The CDR3 loop is CASSPTAGGDTQYF. Here the CDR3 DNA reads TGTGCCAGCAGTCCTACGGCGGGGGGAGATACGCAGTATTTT.

This chain links TRBV7-2 with TRBJ2-7; 8 positions agree with TRBD1. Germline V gives CDR1 SGHTA, CDR2 FQGNSA. The CDR3 contains 14 residues. V shed 5 bases, J shed 1 base, and the junction held 4 bases outside the gene matches. CDR3 amino acids: CASSLGTGSYEQYF. The CDR3 nucleotides read TGTGCCAGCAGCCTAGGGACAGGTTCCTACGAGCAGTACTTC.

This clone came up once. The chain has TRBV4-2 and TRBJ1-2, with a possible D match to TRBD1 (6 bases). Trimming cost V 0 bases and J 0 bases, with 14 bases left between them. CDR3 size: 17 residues. Germline loops: CDR1 LGHNA, CDR2 YNFKEQ. CDR3 region: CASSQDPGGPPNYGYTF. The DNA for the CDR3 is TGTGCCAGCAGCCAAGACCCGGGGGGGCCCCCTAACTATGGCTACACCTTC.

This CDR3 reads CASSVVAPNTEAFF. The CDR3 DNA follows: TGTGCCAGCAGTGTGGTGGCTCCGAACACTGAAGCTTTCTTT. This chain joins TRBV2 and TRBJ1-1; D not certain. This CDR3 is 14 amino acids long. Germline V gives CDR1 SNHLY, CDR2 FYNNEI. V was trimmed by 4 bases and J by 1 base, leaving 10 bases between them.

This clone was recorded once. The chain carries TRBV5-1 and TRBJ2-2; 12 bases line up with TRBD2. The CDR3 extends over 15 amino acids. Germline loops: CDR1 SGHRS, CDR2 YFSETQ. Trimming took 3 bases from V and 5 from J; bases not matched to a gene: 2. The CDR3 loop is CASSSTSGRTGELFF. The CDR3 DNA is TGCGCCAGCAGCTCGACTAGCGGGAGAACCGGGGAGCTGTTTTTT.

Written as DNA, the CDR3 is TGCGCCAGCAGCCAAAAAGGCCCGGCACTAGCGGGGCCCTACAATGAGCAGTTCTTC. Protein product: CASSQKGPALAGPYNEQFF. The chain carries TRBV4-1 and TRBJ2-1; 10 bases map to TRBD2. Germline trimming cut 2 bases from V and 2 bases from J; bases unmatched to any gene: 12. CDR1 and CDR2 from the germline V gene are MGHRA and YSYEKL. This CDR3 is built from 19 residues.

The chain recombines TRBV7-3 with TRBJ2-6; D perhaps matches TRBD1 (6 bases). V shed 5 bases and J shed 0 bases, with 11 bases lying between them. The CDR3 sequence is 16 residues long. The germline V gene has CDR1 SGHTA and CDR2 FQGTGA. CDR3 protein: CASSLGQSSGANVLTF. The CDR3 coding sequence is TGTGCCAGCAGCCTCGGACAGTCCTCTGGGGCCAACGTCCTGACTTTC.

This chain links TRBV4-3 with TRBJ1-2; tentatively, D is TRBD1 (5 bases). From germline, CDR1 is LGHNA and CDR2 YSLEER. With 0 bases removed from V and 4 bases from J, the gap between germline ends came to 18 bases. The length of the CDR3 is 17 residues. CDR3 amino acids: CASSQEGAGGNFYGYTF. As DNA, the CDR3 is TGCGCCAGCAGCCAAGAGGGAGCTGGGGGGAACTTCTATGGCTACACCTTC.

Notes on this clone: Mismatch with germline at one junction end may stem from a read error. The chain recombines TRBV7-2 with TRBJ1-2; 10 bases map to TRBD1. Germline CDR1 and CDR2: SGHTA and FQGNSA. The CDR3 loop spans 14 amino acids. The CDR3 loop reads CASSLDGTGVTLAF. The CDR3 region has the DNA TGTGCCAGCAGCTTAGACGGGACAGGGGTAACCTTAGCCTTC.

The chain combines TRBV4-1 with TRBJ1-1; no definite D call. The CDR3 runs to 16 residues. CDR1 is MGHRA and CDR2 is YSYEKL in the germline V gene. V dropped 2 bases and J dropped 4 bases, with 17 bases sitting between them. Here the CDR3 reads CASSQLLGEYGTEAFF. In DNA, the CDR3 is TGCGCCAGCAGCCAACTCCTCGGGGAATACGGCACTGAAGCTTTCTTT.

The table lists this clone with a few counts. The chain employs TRBV2 and TRBJ1-1, with D possibly being TRBD1 (6 bases). The CDR3 length is 16 residues. The V end was cut by 2 bases, the J end by 7 bases, with 20 bases between. Per the germline V gene, CDR1 is SNHLY and CDR2 is FYNNEI. CDR3 DNA: TGTGCCAGCAGTGAAAAGTCAGGGGCTTCCCGGGGTGAAGCTTTCTTT. Encoded protein: CASSEKSGASRGEAFF.

V gene TRBV5-6 combines with J gene TRBJ1-2; D is ambiguous. CDR3 length equals 14 residues. CDR1 SGHDT and CDR2 YYEEEE come from the germline V gene. Trimming pared 1 base from V and 8 bases from J, leaving 15 bases between. This chain's CDR3 is CASSLRWARPGYTF. CDR3 coding DNA: TGTGCCAGCAGCTTGCGTTGGGCTCGGCCGGGCTACACCTTC.

The chain has TRBV27 and TRBJ2-7; 10 bases agree with TRBD1. CDR1 and CDR2 from the germline V gene are MNHEY and SMNVEV (reference sequence). The CDR3 extends over 14 amino acids. Trimming cost V 4 bases and J 4 bases; bases outside gene matches: 4. The CDR3 DNA reads as TGTGCCAGCAGTTCAGGACAGGGGGTTTACGAGCAGTACTTC. It specifies CASSSGQGVYEQYF.

The chain is built from TRBV5-1 and TRBJ1-4, with 7 nucleotides matching TRBD1. Germline trimming cut 1 base from V and 8 bases from J; bases unmatched to any gene: 5. The CDR3 extends over 14 amino acids. The germline CDR1 and CDR2 sequences are SGHRS and YFSETQ. Here the CDR3 DNA reads TGCGCCAGCAGCTTGACAGGGGAAGGAGAAAAACTGTTTTTT. Its translation: CASSLTGEGEKLFF. The full variable domain, rest sourced from reference TRBV5-1 and TRBJ1-4, is KAGVTQTPRYLIKTRGQQVTLSCSPISGHRSVSWYQQTPGQGLQFLFEYFSETQRNKGNFPGRFSGRQFSNSRSEMNVSTLELGDSALYLCASSLTGEGEKLFFGSGTQLSVL.

This chain links TRBV30 with TRBJ2-2; 10 bases match TRBD1. The junction had 11 bases not matched to a gene; V was cut back by 4 bases and J by 6 bases. This CDR3 comprises 16 residues. Germline CDR1 reads GTSNPN; CDR2 reads SVGIG (reference sequence). The CDR3 region is CAWNSPGQGSAGELFF. CDR3 sequence (DNA): TGTGCCTGGAATTCACCGGGACAGGGGTCGGCCGGGGAGCTGTTTTTT.

The V gene is TRBV5-1, the J gene TRBJ1-2; D remains ambiguous. Germline CDR1 reads SGHRS; CDR2 reads YFSETQ. Trimming stripped 5 bases from V and 4 bases from J, with 12 bases between. CDR3 length: 13 amino acids. CDR3 loop: CASRPSTLYGYTF. DNA for the CDR3: TGCGCCAGCAGGCCTTCGACACTCTATGGCTACACCTTC.

The chain recombines TRBV18 with TRBJ2-3, with 10 bases matching TRBD1. This CDR3 has 17 amino acids. Unmatched junction bases numbered 7, after V lost 3 bases and J lost 1 base. The V gene's germline CDR1 is KGHSH and CDR2 LQKENI. CDR3 bases: TGTGCCAGCTCACCGGAGGCTGGGACAGGGGGCACAGATACGCAGTATTTT. Translation: CASSPEAGTGGTDTQYF. The variable domain in full, completed from reference TRBV18 and TRBJ2-3, reads NAGVMQNPRHLVRRRGQEARLRCSPMKGHSHVYWYRQLPEEGLKFMVYLQKENIIDESGMPKERFSAEFPKEGPSILRIQQVVRGDSAAYFCASSPEAGTGGTDTQYFGPGTRLTVL.

The chain combines TRBV7-9 with TRBJ1-3; 7 positions agree with TRBD1. V shed 4 bases, J shed 0 bases, and the junction held 3 bases outside the gene matches. The CDR3 consists of 15 residues. The germline gives CDR1 SEHNR, CDR2 FQNEAQ (reference sequence). The CDR3 protein is CASSSGQVSGNTIYF. CDR3 DNA: TGTGCCAGCAGCTCAGGACAGGTCTCTGGAAACACCATATATTTT.

This clone was found once. This chain uses TRBV19 with TRBJ2-1, with TRBD2 matching 13 bases. CDR3 size: 17 residues. The V gene's germline CDR1 is LNHDA and CDR2 SQIVND (reference sequence). After removal of 3 bases from V and 4 bases from J, the junction contained 6 bases not matched to a gene. This chain's CDR3 is CASSMAEGLAGYNEQFF. For the CDR3, the DNA is TGTGCCAGTAGTATGGCGGAGGGACTAGCGGGGTACAATGAGCAGTTCTTC.

The chain uses TRBV30 and TRBJ2-1; no reliable D call. This CDR3 has 14 residues. Germline lookup yields CDR1 GTSNPN and CDR2 SVGIG (reference sequence). V lost 2 bases to trimming and J lost 0 bases, with 8 bases between them. This chain's CDR3 is CAWSHQVSYNEQFF. The CDR3 DNA is TGTGCCTGGAGTCATCAGGTCTCCTACAATGAGCAGTTCTTC.

The chain links TRBV6-1 to TRBJ2-7, with D hard to call. Between the trimmed V and J ends, which lost 1 base and 7 bases, there was a span of 5 bases. The germline V gene has CDR1 MNHNS and CDR2 SASEGT. The CDR3 sequence is 11 residues long. As DNA, the CDR3 is TGTGCCAGCAGTGAAGGTTATGAGCAGTACTTC. Its translation: CASSEGYEQYF.

This clone has only a few counts. The chain couples TRBV5-6 to TRBJ2-7; a possible D gene is TRBD1 (6 bases). Trimming removed 3 bases from V and 4 bases from J, with 11 bases in between. The CDR3 sequence is 13 residues long. Germline V gene lookup returns CDR1 SGHDT and CDR2 YYEEEE. For the CDR3, the DNA is TGTGCCAGCAGCTGGGGGCGCGAGTACGAGCAGTACTTC. Amino acid sequence: CASSWGREYEQYF.

The genes are TRBV7-7 and TRBJ1-1, with 7 bases matching TRBD1. The length of the CDR3 is 15 residues. V lost 5 bases, J lost 1 base, and 7 bases stayed unmatched. The germline gives CDR1 SSHAT, CDR2 FNYEAQ (reference sequence). In DNA form, the CDR3 reads TGTGCCAGCAGCCCAGTGGGACAGACGAACACTGAAGCTTTCTTT. This codes for CASSPVGQTNTEAFF.

J is TRBJ2-7 and V is TRBV19, with D perhaps TRBD2 (6 bases). The V end was cut by 1 base, the J end by 0 bases, with 7 bases between. The germline V gene has CDR1 LNHDA and CDR2 SQIVND (reference sequence). The CDR3 sequence is 14 residues long. The CDR3 spells CASSIGGDSYEQYF. CDR3 in DNA: TGTGCCAGTAGTATAGGCGGGGACTCCTACGAGCAGTACTTC.

J is TRBJ1-3 and V is TRBV7-2; D is uncertain. The CDR3 consists of 15 residues. Trimming shortened V by 3 bases and J by 0 bases, and 9 bases separated the two germline ends. Germline loops: CDR1 SGHTA, CDR2 FQGNSA. CDR3 region: CASSFAAGSGNTIYF. In DNA form, the CDR3 reads TGTGCCAGCAGCTTCGCGGCGGGCTCTGGAAACACCATATATTTT. The entire variable domain, with the rest obtained from reference TRBV7-2 and TRBJ1-3, is as follows: GAGVSQSPSNKVTEKGKDVELRCDPISGHTALYWYRQSLGQGLEFLIYFQGNSAPDKSGLPSDRFSAERTGGSVSTLTIQRTQQEDSAVYLCASSFAAGSGNTIYFGEGSWLTVV.

The rearrangement links TRBV21-1 to TRBJ2-7; the table's D call, TRBD1, was not checked against the DNA. TRBV21-1 is termed a pseudogene. The CDR3 length is 15 residues. This CDR3 is CASRDYRQGYYEQYF. For the CDR3, the DNA is TGTGCCAGCAGGGACTATCGACAGGGATACTACGAGCAGTACTTC.

This chain connects TRBV2 to TRBJ1-6; 7 bases align to TRBD1. Germline V gene data show CDR1 as SNHLY and CDR2 as FYNNEI. The CDR3 is 20 residues long. V lost 0 bases and J lost 3; bases outside the gene matches: 14. CDR3 DNA: TGTGCCAGCAGTGAAGCGCGGGACAGTGTAAGGAGTTTCTATAATTCACCCCTCCACTTT. It translates to CASSEARDSVRSFYNSPLHF.

The rearrangement joins TRBV4-1 to TRBJ2-5, with unresolved D. Germline CDR1 MGHRA, CDR2 YSYEKL. CDR3 length: 15 residues. The V gene lost 1 base and the J gene lost 2 bases, with 11 bases spanning the gap. The CDR3 reads CASSQAGWAQETQYF. The CDR3 DNA is TGCGCCAGCAGCCAAGCTGGCTGGGCACAAGAGACCCAGTACTTC.